Detailed here is one T cell receptor (beta chain). Its antigen is still unknown. Libraries were prepared by immunoSEQ multiplex PCR; TCRdb keeps only in-frame clonotypes and omits some of them. The data hold over 30,000 clones, with around 87% observed a single time. This sample is part of a study of a mutant IDH1 vaccine in newly diagnosed glioma. Study details: Following radiotherapy alone, or alongside temozolomide cycles, vaccination was started after an interval of 4-6 weeks. The earlier regimen, radiotherapy, temozolomide, or both, was most often both. General study findings and limits: Top-clonotype changes in peripheral T cells seemed unrelated to pseudoprogression.

Noted time point: week 47, end of study. A 20-mer mutant IDH1 peptide at 300 ug was injected subcutaneously with topical imiquimod. Astrocytomas that were new, WHO grade 3 or 4, IDH1-mutant and ATRX-lost were present in the donors. The sample in question was PBMCs, obtained from a glioma patient whose treatment included an IDH1 peptide vaccine. This receptor was identified in a woman aged 25 to 39 with glioma.

CDR3 DNA sequence: TGCGCCAGCAGCTTAGGGCAGGGAGGGGAGGCTGGCTACACCTTC. Amino acid sequence: CASSLGQGGEAGYTF. The V and J genes are TRBV5-1 and TRBJ1-2; tentatively, D is TRBD1 (5 bases). Trimming left V 2 bases short and J 7 bases short, with 18 bases between. The V gene's germline CDR1 is SGHRS and CDR2 YFSETQ. The CDR3 spans 15 residues.